This TCR beta chain derives from a study of blood T cell repertoires in COVID-19. The overall study: T cells, B-cell-depleted T cells, or PBMCs supplied cDNA or gDNA.

The V end lost 3 bases, the J end lost 1 base, and 9 bases lay between the germline ends. CDR3 length: 14 residues. Per germline, CDR1 MNHEY and CDR2 SVGEGT. Produced via immunoSEQ multiplex PCR; TCRdb's table is partial and in-frame only. The data hold roughly 53,000 clones, with approximately 80% observed a single time. The sample consisted of peripheral blood. This sequence joins TRBV6-2 or TRBV6-3 and TRBJ1-1, with D possibly being TRBD1 (6 bases). This receptor was taken from a man between 65 and 85 years old with active or convalescent COVID-19. The CDR3 bases are TGTGCCAGCAGTTATCAGGGGAAGAACACTGAAGCTTTCTTT. Translated, it gives CASSYQGKNTEAFF.